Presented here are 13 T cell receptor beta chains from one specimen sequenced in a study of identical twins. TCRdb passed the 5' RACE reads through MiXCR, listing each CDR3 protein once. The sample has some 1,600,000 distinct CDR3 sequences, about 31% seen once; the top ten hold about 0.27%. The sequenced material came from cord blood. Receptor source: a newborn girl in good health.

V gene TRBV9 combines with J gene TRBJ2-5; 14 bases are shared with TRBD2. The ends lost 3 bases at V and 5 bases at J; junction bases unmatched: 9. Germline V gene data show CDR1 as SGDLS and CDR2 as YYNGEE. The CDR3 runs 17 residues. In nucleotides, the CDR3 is TGTGCCAGCAGCGCTCAAGACGGACTAGCGGGAGGCGAGACCCAGTACTTC. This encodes CASSAQDGLAGGETQYF.

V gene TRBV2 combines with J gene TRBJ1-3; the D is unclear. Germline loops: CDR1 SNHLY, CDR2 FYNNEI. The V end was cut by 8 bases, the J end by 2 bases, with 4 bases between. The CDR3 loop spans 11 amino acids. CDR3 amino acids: CASCTGNTIYF. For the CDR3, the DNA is TGTGCCAGCTGCACTGGAAACACCATATATTTT.

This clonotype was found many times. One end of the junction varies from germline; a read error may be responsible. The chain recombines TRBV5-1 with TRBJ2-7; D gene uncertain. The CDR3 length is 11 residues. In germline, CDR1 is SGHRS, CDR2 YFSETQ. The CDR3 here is CASSYNYEQYF. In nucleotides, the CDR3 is TGTGCCAGCAGTTACAACTACGAGCAGTACTTC. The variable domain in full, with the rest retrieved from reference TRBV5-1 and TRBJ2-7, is KAGVTQTPRYLIKTRGQQVTLSCSPISGHRSVSWYQQTPGQGLQFLFEYFSETQRNKGNFPGRFSGRQFSNSRSEMNVSTLELGDSALYLCASSYNYEQYFGPGTRLTVT.

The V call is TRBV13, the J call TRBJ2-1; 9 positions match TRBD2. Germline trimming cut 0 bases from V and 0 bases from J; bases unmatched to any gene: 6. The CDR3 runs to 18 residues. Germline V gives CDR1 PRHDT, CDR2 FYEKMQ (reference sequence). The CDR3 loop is CASSLGLGGGDSYNEQFF. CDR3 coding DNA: TGTGCCAGCAGCTTAGGTCTTGGCGGGGGGGACTCCTACAATGAGCAGTTCTTC. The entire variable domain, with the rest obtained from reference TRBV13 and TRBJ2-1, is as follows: AAGVIQSPRHLIKEKRETATLKCYPIPRHDTVYWYQQGPGQDPQFLISFYEKMQSDKGSIPDRFSAQQFSDYHSELNMSSLELGDSALYFCASSLGLGGGDSYNEQFFGPGTRLTVL.

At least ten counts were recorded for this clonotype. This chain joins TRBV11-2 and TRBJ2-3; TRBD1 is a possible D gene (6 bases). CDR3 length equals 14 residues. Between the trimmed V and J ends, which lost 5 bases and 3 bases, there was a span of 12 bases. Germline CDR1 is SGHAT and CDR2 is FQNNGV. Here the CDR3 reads CASSVTGITDTQYF. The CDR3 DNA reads TGTGCCAGCAGCGTTACAGGGATAACAGATACGCAGTATTTT. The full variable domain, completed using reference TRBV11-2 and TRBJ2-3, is EAGVAQSPRYKIIEKRQSVAFWCNPISGHATLYWYQQILGQGPKLLIQFQNNGVVDDSQLPKDRFSAERLKGVDSTLKIQPAKLEDSAVYLCASSVTGITDTQYFGPGTRLTVL.

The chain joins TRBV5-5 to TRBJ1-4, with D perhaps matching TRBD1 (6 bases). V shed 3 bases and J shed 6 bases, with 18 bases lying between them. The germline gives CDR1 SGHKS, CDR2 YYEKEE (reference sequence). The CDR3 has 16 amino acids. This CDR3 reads CASSSARGQYYEKLFF. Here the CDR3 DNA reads TGTGCCAGCAGCTCGGCCCGTGGACAGTACTATGAAAAACTGTTTTTT.

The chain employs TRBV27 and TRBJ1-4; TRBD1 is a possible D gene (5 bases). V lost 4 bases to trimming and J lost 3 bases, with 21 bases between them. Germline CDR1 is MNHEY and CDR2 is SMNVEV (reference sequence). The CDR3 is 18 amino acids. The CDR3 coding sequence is TGTGCCAGCAGTTCGTATAGGCCCCGGGGGGTGGCTAATGAAAAACTGTTTTTT. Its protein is CASSSYRPRGVANEKLFF. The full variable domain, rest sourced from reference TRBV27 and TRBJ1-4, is EAQVTQNPRYLITVTGKKLTVTCSQNMNHEYMSWYRQDPGLGLRQIYYSMNVEVTDKGDVPEGYKVSRKEKRNFPLILESPSPNQTSLYFCASSSYRPRGVANEKLFFGSGTQLSVL.

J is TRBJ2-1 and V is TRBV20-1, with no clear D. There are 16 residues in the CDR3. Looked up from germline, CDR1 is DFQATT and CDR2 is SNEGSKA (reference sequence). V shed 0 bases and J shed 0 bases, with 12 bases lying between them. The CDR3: CSARDSRLSSYNEQFF. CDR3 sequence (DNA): TGCAGTGCTAGAGACTCTAGGCTTAGCTCCTACAATGAGCAGTTCTTC.

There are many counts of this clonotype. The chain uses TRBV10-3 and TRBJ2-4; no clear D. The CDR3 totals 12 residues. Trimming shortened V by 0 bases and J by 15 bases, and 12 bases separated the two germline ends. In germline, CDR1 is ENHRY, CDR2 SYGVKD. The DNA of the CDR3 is TGTGCCATCAGTGAGTCGCCAGGTTTAAGGTACTTC. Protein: CAISESPGLRYF.

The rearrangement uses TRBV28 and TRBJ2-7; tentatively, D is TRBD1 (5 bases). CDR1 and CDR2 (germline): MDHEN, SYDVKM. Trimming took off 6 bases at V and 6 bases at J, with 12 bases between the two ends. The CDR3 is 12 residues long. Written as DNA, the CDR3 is TGTGCCAGCAGCCTTCGGACACCCGAGCAGTACTTC. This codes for CASSLRTPEQYF.

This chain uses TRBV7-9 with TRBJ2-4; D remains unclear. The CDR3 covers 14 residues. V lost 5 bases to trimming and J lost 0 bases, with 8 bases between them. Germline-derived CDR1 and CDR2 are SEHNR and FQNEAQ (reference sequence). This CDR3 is CASSNLIAKNIQYF. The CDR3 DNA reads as TGTGCCAGCAGCAACCTTATAGCCAAAAACATTCAGTACTTC.

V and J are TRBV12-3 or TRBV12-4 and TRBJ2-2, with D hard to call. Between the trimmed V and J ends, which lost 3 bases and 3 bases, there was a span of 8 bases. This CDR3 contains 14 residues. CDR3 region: CASSFSWYTGELFF. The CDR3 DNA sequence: TGTGCCAGCAGTTTTTCGTGGTACACCGGGGAGCTGTTTTTT.

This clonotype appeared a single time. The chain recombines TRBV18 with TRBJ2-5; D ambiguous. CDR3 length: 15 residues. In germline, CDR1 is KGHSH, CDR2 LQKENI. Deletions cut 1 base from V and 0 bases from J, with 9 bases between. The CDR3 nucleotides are TGTGCCAGCTCACCACGTCGAACGTACCAAGAGACCCAGTACTTC. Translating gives CASSPRRTYQETQYF.